The rows below give T cell receptor beta chains drawn from one sample of a study of cytomegalovirus exposure and HLA in healthy donors. Sequencing was performed with immunoSEQ multiplex PCR; in TCRdb, only in-frame clones are kept and a portion is missing. The top ten clones hold approximately 2% of a sample with over 100,000 clones, over 65% of them seen once. Sample: PBMCs. The receptors here all came from a female donor in good health and CMV-seropositive. Both conserved end residues are part of each CDR3. The D gene is left open where the match is weak. Size tells how often a clone was seen (once, few, many) or the class of an expanded clone, and some rows leave it out.

J gene | clone size | D gene | V gene | CDR3 DNA | CDR3 protein
TRBJ1-1 | once | TRBD1 | TRBV18 | TGTGCCAGCTCACCAGAGACCGGACAGGGAAATTTCACTGAAGCTTTCTTT | CASSPETGQGNFTEAFF
TRBJ2-3 | NA | TRBD2 | TRBV7-9 | TGTGCCAGCAGCGTCCTCGGGGGGTTAGGGGCGGATACGCAGTATTTT | CASSVLGGLGADTQYF
TRBJ1-1 | few | NA | TRBV10-1 | TGCGCCAGCAGTGAGGACAGACGGGCCGCTGAAGCTTTCTTT | CASSEDRRAAEAFF
TRBJ1-1 | few | TRBD1 | TRBV28 | TGTGCCAGCAGTTCCCCGCTACAGGGGGCAGTCGCTGAAGCTTTCTTT | CASSSPLQGAVAEAFF
TRBJ1-2 | NA | NA | TRBV5-6 | TGTGCCAGCAGCTTTCCCCAGGGTGGCTACACCTTC | CASSFPQGGYTF
TRBJ2-7 | NA | NA | TRBV4-2 | TGTGCCAGCAGCCAAGATATTAGCTCCTACGAGCAGTACTTC | CASSQDISSYEQYF
TRBJ2-1 | NA | TRBD2 | TRBV10-3 | TGTGCCACCGTAGCGGGGGATCGGTCGGATGAGCAGTTCTTC | CATVAGDRSDEQFF
TRBJ1-2 | NA | NA | TRBV2 | TGTGCCAGCAGGGAGAGCGGCTATGGCTACACCTTC | CASRESGYGYTF
TRBJ2-2 | NA | TRBD2 | TRBV11-2 | TGTGCCAGCAGCTTAACTAGCGGGAGGTTCACCGGGGAGCTGTTTTTT | CASSLTSGRFTGELFF
TRBJ2-5 | NA | NA | TRBV5-4 | TGTGCCAGCAGCTTGCGGGACAAGAGCCAAGAGACCCAGTACTTC | CASSLRDKSQETQYF
TRBJ2-2 | NA | NA | TRBV6-5 | TGTGCCAGCAGTTACCTGGACAGAGGCACCGGGGAGCTGTTTTTT | CASSYLDRGTGELFF
TRBJ2-1 | NA | NA | TRBV2 | TGTGCCAGCAGTGAGGGCAACTACAATGAGCAGTTCTTC | CASSEGNYNEQFF
TRBJ1-1 | NA | NA | TRBV6-1 | TGTGCCAGCAGTTCCGAAGGGCTGGAGGTGGCTTTCTTT | CASSSEGLEVAFF
TRBJ2-7 | once | NA | TRBV11-2 | TGTGCCAGCAGCCCTTGGACTCAAACCTACGAGCAGTACTTC | CASSPWTQTYEQYF
TRBJ2-2 | few | NA | TRBV28 | TGTGCCAGCAGTGTCGCGGACAGGAACACCGGGGAGCTGTTTTTT | CASSVADRNTGELFF
TRBJ2-3 | few | NA | TRBV9 | TGTGCCAGCAGCGCGACGCATAGGGGATTCAATGCGGATACGCAGTATTTT | CASSATHRGFNADTQYF
TRBJ2-3 | NA | TRBD2 | TRBV5-4 | TGTGCCAGCAGCCCTAGCGGGAGCCGGACAGATACGCAGTATTTT | CASSPSGSRTDTQYF
TRBJ2-3 | NA | TRBD2 | TRBV27 | TGTGCCAGCAAACTAGCGGCTGACTTTACAGATACGCAGTATTTT | CASKLAADFTDTQYF
TRBJ1-2 | few | TRBD1 | TRBV7-9 | TGTGCCAGCAGCTCACAGGGGTTGAATGGCTACACCTTC | CASSSQGLNGYTF
TRBJ2-5 | NA | NA | TRBV18 | TGTGCCAGCTCACGGTCTTTTCAGGAGACCCAGTACTTC | CASSRSFQETQYF
TRBJ2-7 | NA | NA | TRBV5-6 | TGTGCCAGCAGCTTGATCGGTTACGAGCAGTACTTC | CASSLIGYEQYF
TRBJ2-3 | once | TRBD2 | TRBV10-3 | TGTGCCATCAGCTCTAGCGAACTAGCGGGCACAGATACGCAGTATTTT | CAISSSELAGTDTQYF
TRBJ1-1 | few | NA | TRBV7-9 | TGTGCCAGCAGCCAATCTCCAGGCACTGAAGCTTTCTTT | CASSQSPGTEAFF
TRBJ1-1 | NA | NA | TRBV14 | TGTGCCAGCAGCCAGATGGCCACTGAAGCTTTCTTT | CASSQMATEAFF
TRBJ2-5 | NA | TRBD2 | TRBV5-5 | TGTGCCAGCAGCTCTGAACTAGCGGGGGGGAGAGAGACCCAGTACTTC | CASSSELAGGRETQYF
TRBJ1-1 | NA | NA | TRBV6-5 | TGTGCCAGCAGTTACTCGACCGGACTGAGTACTGAAGCTTTCTTT | CASSYSTGLSTEAFF
TRBJ1-2 | NA | TRBD1 | TRBV5-1 | TGCGCCAGCAGCTTGGAGACGACAGGGATCGGTGGCTACACCTTC | CASSLETTGIGGYTF
TRBJ2-7 | NA | NA | TRBV7-3 | TGTGCCAGCAGTTCATCCCCGGGAAGCTCCTACGAGCAGTACTTC | CASSSSPGSSYEQYF
TRBJ2-1 | NA | TRBD1 | TRBV9 | TGTGCCAGCAGCGGACAGGGGACCTACAATGAGCAGTTCTTC | CASSGQGTYNEQFF
TRBJ2-5 | NA | NA | TRBV20-1 | TGCAGTGCTAGAAGGGGTGAGACCCAGTACTTC | CSARRGETQYF
TRBJ2-3 | NA | TRBD1 | TRBV7-3 | TGTGCCAGCAGCTTTGGACAGGGTGCAGATACGCAGTATTTT | CASSFGQGADTQYF
TRBJ2-1 | NA | TRBD2 | TRBV9 | TGTGCCAGCAGCGTAGGACTAGCGGGCGATGAGCAGTTCTTC | CASSVGLAGDEQFF
TRBJ2-1 | NA | NA | TRBV28 | TGTGCCAGCCTGGATCCGGGGGACAATGAGCAGTTCTTC | CASLDPGDNEQFF
TRBJ2-7 | NA | NA | TRBV5-1 | TGCGCCAGCAGCACACCGAGGGTGCAAGGTGGGGAAGAGCAGTACTTC | CASSTPRVQGGEEQYF
TRBJ2-1 | NA | NA | TRBV7-9 | TGTGCCAGCAGCTTAGAGGCGGGACTTGATGAGCAGTTCTTC | CASSLEAGLDEQFF
TRBJ1-1 | NA | NA | TRBV2 | TGTGCCAGCGACTGGGTGTCCGGGGACACTGAAGCTTTCTTT | CASDWVSGDTEAFF
TRBJ2-7 | NA | NA | TRBV5-1 | TGCGCCAGCAGCGCAAGACAGGCCACCTACGAGCAGTACTTC | CASSARQATYEQYF
TRBJ2-5 | NA | TRBD2 | TRBV30 | TGTGCCTGGACTAGCGGGGTTCAAGAGACCCAGTACTTC | CAWTSGVQETQYF
TRBJ1-2 | NA | NA | TRBV18 | TGTGCCAGCTCACCACAGATCCGAGGTTCTGTCTACACCTTC | CASSPQIRGSVYTF
TRBJ2-7 | few | TRBD2 | TRBV5-1 | TGCGCCAGCCGATGGTCTCTAGCGGGGGGCGATTACGAGCAGTACTTC | CASRWSLAGGDYEQYF
TRBJ2-6 | NA | TRBD2 | TRBV7-9 | TGTGCCAGCAGCCGGGAGGCTGGGGCCAACGTCCTGACTTTC | CASSREAGANVLTF
TRBJ2-3 | NA | TRBD1 | TRBV7-9 | TGTGCCAGCGTCGGGGACAGCCCCACAGATACGCAGTATTTT | CASVGDSPTDTQYF
TRBJ1-2 | few | TRBD1 | TRBV5-4 | TGTGCCAGCAGTTTGGCAGGGGGCTCTGGCTACACCTTC | CASSLAGGSGYTF
TRBJ2-7 | NA | TRBD2 | TRBV15 | TGTGCCACCAGCAGAGATCCGGGACTAGCTAGTCTGGGGGAGCAGTACTTC | CATSRDPGLASLGEQYF
TRBJ2-3 | NA | NA | TRBV4-1 | TGCGCCAGCAGCCAAGATCCTAGTGGCTCAGATACGCAGTATTTT | CASSQDPSGSDTQYF
TRBJ1-1 | NA | NA | TRBV6-1 | TGTGCCAGCAGTGTACACCTGAACACTGAAGCTTTCTTT | CASSVHLNTEAFF
TRBJ1-1 | NA | NA | TRBV7-9 | TGTGCCAGCAGCTTCGGGACCAGGGGCACTGAAGCTTTCTTT | CASSFGTRGTEAFF
TRBJ1-1 | NA | TRBD1 | TRBV10-3 | TGTGCCATCAGTGCAGGATGGGGGACAGAGGGTGACACTGAAGCTTTCTTT | CAISAGWGTEGDTEAFF
TRBJ1-1 | NA | TRBD1 | TRBV29-1 | TGCAGCGTTGATACAGGGGGGGGGTACACTGAAGCTTTCTTT | CSVDTGGGYTEAFF
TRBJ2-1 | NA | NA | TRBV25-1 | TGTGCCAGCCGTCAAGGCGGGACCCCCCAGGGTGAGCAGTTCTTC | CASRQGGTPQGEQFF